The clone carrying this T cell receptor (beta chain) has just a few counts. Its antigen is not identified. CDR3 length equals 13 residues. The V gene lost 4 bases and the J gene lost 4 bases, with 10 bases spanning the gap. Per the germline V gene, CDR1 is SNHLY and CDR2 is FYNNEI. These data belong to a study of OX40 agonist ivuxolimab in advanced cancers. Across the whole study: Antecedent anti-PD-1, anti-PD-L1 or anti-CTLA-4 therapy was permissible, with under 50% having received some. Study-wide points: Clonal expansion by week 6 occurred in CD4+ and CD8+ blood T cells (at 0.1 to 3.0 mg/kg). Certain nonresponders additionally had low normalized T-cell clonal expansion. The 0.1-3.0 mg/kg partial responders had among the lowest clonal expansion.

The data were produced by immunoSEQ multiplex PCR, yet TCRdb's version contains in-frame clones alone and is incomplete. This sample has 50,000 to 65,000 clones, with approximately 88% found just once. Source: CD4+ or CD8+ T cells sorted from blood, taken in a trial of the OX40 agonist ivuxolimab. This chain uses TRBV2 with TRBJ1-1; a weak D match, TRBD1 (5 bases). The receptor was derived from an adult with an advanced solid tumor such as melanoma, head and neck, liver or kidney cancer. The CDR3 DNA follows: TGTGCCAGCAGTGCCGATAGGGGCACTGAAGCTTTCTTT. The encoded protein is CASSADRGTEAFF.